The sequence of this T cell receptor beta chain was determined in a study of read filtering for tumor transcriptome and immune sequencing. Study information: Patients were around 17 male and around 13 female, mean age about 65 years, range roughly 47 to 80. Transcriptome libraries were built from DNase-treated RNA. General observations from the study: Approximately 82% of IR-seq clonotypes had one read, totaling about 4% of reads; RNA-seq: around 70% and 40%. IR-seq captured clonotypes deeper and more reliably than RNA-seq.

The germline V gene encodes CDR1 SEHNR and CDR2 FQNEAQ (reference sequence). The CDR3 loop spans 16 amino acids. Notes on this clonotype: Its target is unknown. Its ends do not fully match the called genes, so a read error is possible.

From around 0.4 ug of RNA, a library with molecular barcoded alpha/delta and beta/gamma adaptors was made. Each CDR3 protein is one row after TCRdb ran MiXCR on the reads. The data contain 35,000 to 55,000 distinct CDR3 sequences, more than 10% of them singletons. The clonotype was recovered from a donor aged 40 or older with multiple myeloma. This sequence joins TRBV7-9 and TRBJ1-3, with D possibly being TRBD1 (5 bases). The sequenced sample was a population of CD138-negative cells sorted from bone marrow. The CDR3 DNA follows: TGTGCCAGCAGCCCCCGGGACGCGAGCTCTGGAAACATCATATATTTT. This encodes CASSPRDASSGNIIYF. Full variable domain (outside the CDR3, taken from reference TRBV7-9 and TRBJ1-3): DTGVSQNPRHKITKRGQNVTFRCDPISEHNRLYWYRQTLGQGPEFLTYFQNEAQLEKSRLLSDRFSAERPKGSFSTLEIQRTEQGDSAMYLCASSPRDASSGNIIYFGEGSWLTVV.